This T cell receptor beta chain was recorded in a study of cytomegalovirus exposure and HLA in healthy donors. The wider study: An early data release held around 80 million unique TCRs from HLA-typed donors. Study-wide points: Researchers catalogued 150 or so TCR beta chains as cytomegalovirus-associated. An analysis that came later showed most CMV-associated TCR beta chains appearing HLA-restricted. Highly shared sequence variants in one cluster were likely a sequencing artifact.

As concerns this clone: Its antigen is not known.

V was trimmed by 5 bases and J by 2 bases, leaving 13 bases between them. Per germline, CDR1 LNHDA and CDR2 SQIVND (reference sequence). The CDR3 is made up of 15 amino acids. Researchers ran the PCR with 60 Vbeta and 13 Jbeta primers. Assay used: immunoSEQ multiplex PCR; TCRdb lists only in-frame clones, some missing. Of fewer than 120,000 clones in the sample, approximately 80% were seen once. The clonotype was recovered from a woman aged 60-70 years in good health and CMV-seropositive. Material: PBMCs. The chain combines TRBV19 with TRBJ1-5, with D tentatively TRBD1 (5 bases). The CDR3 sequence is CASSQWQGGNQPQHF. DNA for the CDR3: TGTGCCAGTAGTCAATGGCAGGGTGGCAATCAGCCCCAGCATTTT. Combining the CDR3 with reference TRBV19 and TRBJ1-5 gives the whole variable domain DGGITQSPKYLFRKEGQNVTLSCEQNLNHDAMYWYRQDPGQGLRLIYYSQIVNDFQKGDIAEGYSVSREKKESFPLTVTSAQKNPTAFYLCASSQWQGGNQPQHFGDGTRLSIL.